This T cell receptor (beta chain) is from a study of T cell responses to AZD1222 COVID-19 vaccine. The V and J ends lost 4 bases and 1 base respectively, with 2 bases between them. The CDR3 loop spans 11 amino acids. CDR1 SGHDT and CDR2 YYEEEE come from the germline V gene. The assay was immunoSEQ multiplex PCR, and TCRdb's table has in-frame clones only and misses some. In the table there are 130,000 or so clones, approximately 90% of which are singletons. V and J are TRBV5-6 and TRBJ1-1; unclear D gene. The sample here was peripheral blood, taken on day 0 of MenACWY control vaccination. This receptor was obtained from an adult in good health. This CDR3 reads CASSQNTEAFF. CDR3 sequence (DNA): TGTGCCAGCAGCCAGAACACTGAAGCTTTCTTT.